The 22 T cell receptor beta chains below were found in one sample sequenced in a study of T-cell reconstitution after alpha-beta-depleted transplantation in children. For TCRbeta, the library was prepared with unique molecular identifiers. Each CDR3 protein gets one entry after TCRdb re-called the PCR reads with MiXCR. The sample shows fewer than 550,000 distinct CDR3 sequences, about 10% of them seen only once. Source: PBMCs, mostly from graft donor cells, taken 180 days after TCRalphabeta/CD19-depleted stem cell transplant. These TCRs come from a female patient aged 2-9 years who had a stem cell transplant for aplastic anemia, so the T cells may come from the graft donor.

This chain joins TRBV20-1 and TRBJ2-5, with a tentative D call TRBD2 (6 bases). The V end was cut by 5 bases, the J end by 5 bases, with 18 bases between. This CDR3 contains 14 residues. CDR1 and CDR2 (germline): DFQATT, SNEGSKA (reference sequence). The CDR3 here is CSARVPGDSETQYF. For the CDR3, the DNA is TGCAGTGCTCGTGTTCCGGGAGATTCGGAGACCCAGTACTTC.

This clonotype was seen at least ten times. The gene calls are TRBV7-6 and TRBJ2-1, with 10 bases matching TRBD2. Germline V gene lookup returns CDR1 SGHVS and CDR2 FNYEAQ. The CDR3 has 14 amino acids. Trimming took 5 bases from V and 6 from J; bases not matched to a gene: 4. The CDR3 DNA is TGTGCCAGCAGCCGGACTAGCGGAAGCAATGAGCAGTTCTTC. Encoded protein: CASSRTSGSNEQFF. The complete variable domain, with remaining parts taken from reference TRBV7-6 and TRBJ2-1, reads GAGVSQSPRYKVTKRGQDVALRCDPISGHVSLYWYRQALGQGPEFLTYFNYEAQQDKSGLPNDRFSAERPEGSISTLTIQRTEQRDSAMYRCASSRTSGSNEQFFGPGTRLTVL.

The sample holds a few counts of this clonotype. V gene TRBV6-5 combines with J gene TRBJ1-4; no reliable D call. Trimming stripped 0 bases from V and 6 bases from J, with 5 bases between. Per germline, CDR1 MNHEY and CDR2 SVGAGI. CDR3 length equals 13 residues. The CDR3 coding sequence is TGTGCCAGCAGTTACTCTGGCCATGAAAAACTGTTTTTT. This translates into CASSYSGHEKLFF.

This clonotype was seen only a few times. V is TRBV4-3 and J is TRBJ2-1; D may match TRBD1 or TRBD2 (5 bases each). The CDR3 spans 17 residues. Germline V gene data show CDR1 as LGHNA and CDR2 as YSLEER. Trimming removed 4 bases from V and 4 bases from J, with 20 bases in between. The CDR3 DNA reads TGCGCCAGCAGCCCATATTTGAGGGGACCCAAATACAATGAGCAGTTCTTC. It encodes CASSPYLRGPKYNEQFF.

This clonotype appeared a few times. The rearrangement links TRBV7-3 to TRBJ2-1, with 7 nucleotides matching TRBD1. V lost 5 bases and J lost 4; bases outside the gene matches: 11. The CDR3 has 16 residues. Per the germline V gene, CDR1 is SGHTA and CDR2 is FQGTGA. For the CDR3, the DNA is TGTGCCAGCAGCCACGACCCGGACAGGACTTACAATGAGCAGTTCTTC. It codes for CASSHDPDRTYNEQFF.

This clonotype was recorded at least ten times. The chain employs TRBV14 and TRBJ2-1, with 8 bases identical to TRBD2. Germline V gene sequence: CDR1 SGHDN, CDR2 FVKESK. The CDR3 runs 15 residues. The junction had 8 bases not matched to a gene; V was cut back by 1 base and J by 9 bases. CDR3: CASSQVAGGLGEQFF. As DNA, the CDR3 is TGTGCCAGCAGCCAAGTCGCGGGAGGACTGGGTGAGCAGTTCTTC.

In this sample, this clonotype turned up a few times. CDR3 loop: CASSPEPRMNTGELFF. In DNA form, the CDR3 reads TGTGCCAGCTCACCAGAGCCCAGGATGAACACCGGGGAGCTGTTTTTT. V gene TRBV18 combines with J gene TRBJ2-2; D is uncertain. V lost 2 bases and J 1 base, leaving 11 bases between the germline ends. The CDR3 totals 16 residues. In germline, CDR1 is KGHSH, CDR2 LQKENI.

V is TRBV24-1 and J is TRBJ2-7; 7 nucleotides line up with TRBD2. The CDR3 contains 15 residues. Trimming removed 2 bases from V and 2 bases from J; junction bases left unmatched: 5. Germline-derived CDR1 and CDR2 are KGHDR and SFDVKD. CDR3 region: CATSDSRAGAYEQYF. In DNA form, the CDR3 reads TGTGCCACCAGTGATTCCCGTGCGGGAGCCTACGAGCAGTACTTC.

This clonotype was observed many times. The chain employs TRBV6-5 and TRBJ1-2; TRBD1 matches 9 bases. From germline, CDR1 is MNHEY and CDR2 SVGAGI. The CDR3 extends over 14 amino acids. V was pared by 0 bases and J by 7 bases, with 3 bases of the junction left unmatched. The CDR3, as DNA: TGTGCCAGCAGTTACTCCCGGGACAGGGCTGGCTACACCTTC. Protein sequence: CASSYSRDRAGYTF.

This chain joins TRBV7-6 and TRBJ2-3; 12 nucleotides align to TRBD2. Germline V gene lookup returns CDR1 SGHVS and CDR2 FNYEAQ. V shed 6 bases, J shed 6 bases, and the junction held 7 bases outside the gene matches. The CDR3 length is 15 residues. This chain's CDR3 is CASRRLAGVWDTQYF. CDR3 DNA: TGTGCCAGCAGGAGACTAGCGGGAGTCTGGGATACGCAGTATTTT.

Here the CDR3 DNA reads TGCAGCGCTACTGGACTAGCGGGAGGGAGTAATGAGCAGTTCTTC. This encodes CSATGLAGGSNEQFF. The V call is TRBV29-1, the J call TRBJ2-1; 15 nucleotides match TRBD2. Losses at the gene ends were 7 bases for V and 7 bases for J; bases not matched to a gene: 8. The CDR3 runs 15 residues. Germline CDR1 SQVTM, CDR2 ANQGSEA.

This clonotype was observed a few times. V usage is TRBV20-1 and J usage is TRBJ1-5; TRBD1 is a possible D gene (5 bases). This CDR3 is built from 13 residues. Germline CDR1 is DFQATT and CDR2 is SNEGSKA (reference sequence). V lost 4 bases to trimming and J lost 0 bases, with 7 bases between them. The CDR3 loop reads CSAMGGSNQPQHF. The CDR3 DNA reads TGCAGTGCTATGGGGGGTAGCAATCAGCCCCAGCATTTT.

The chain is built from TRBV7-2 and TRBJ2-1, with 13 bases matching TRBD2. CDR1 SGHTA and CDR2 FQGNSA come from the germline V gene. Losses at the gene ends were 2 bases for V and 12 bases for J; bases not matched to a gene: 13. This CDR3 is built from 17 residues. The CDR3 here is CASSLFSGTSGILGQFF. In nucleotides, the CDR3 is TGTGCCAGCAGCTTATTTTCCGGGACTAGCGGGATATTAGGGCAGTTCTTC.

The sample holds many counts of this clonotype. The chain is built from TRBV5-5 and TRBJ1-2, with unresolved D. CDR1 SGHKS and CDR2 YYEKEE come from the germline V gene (reference sequence). CDR3 length: 14 residues. Trimming took 0 bases from V and 0 from J, leaving 6 bases between them. The CDR3 DNA reads TGTGCCAGCAGCTTGGGAGGGACTAACTATGGCTACACCTTC. As protein: CASSLGGTNYGYTF.

In its sample, this clonotype was seen a few times. The gene calls are TRBV14 and TRBJ2-1, with TRBD2 matching 12 bases. Trimming at V came to 4 bases and at J to 3 bases, leaving 7 bases not matched to a gene. Germline V CDR1 and CDR2: SGHDN, FVKESK. The CDR3 covers 17 residues. CDR3 nucleotides: TGTGCCAGCAGCCCCCGACTAGCGGGGGCACTCTACAATGAGCAGTTCTTC. Protein product: CASSPRLAGALYNEQFF.

This chain joins TRBV6-1 and TRBJ2-5, with 7 positions matching TRBD1. The CDR3 is made up of 16 amino acids. V gave up 3 bases and J gave up 4 bases; unmatched junction bases: 11. The germline V gene encodes CDR1 MNHNS and CDR2 SASEGT. For the CDR3, the DNA is TGTGCCAGCAGTGACCGGTGGAGACAGGGCGTAGAGACCCAGTACTTC. Amino acids: CASSDRWRQGVETQYF.

The J gene is TRBJ2-7, the V gene TRBV7-3; weak D call: TRBD1 (6 bases). CDR1 is SGHTA and CDR2 is FQGTGA in the germline V gene. This CDR3 spans 15 amino acids. V was shortened by 1 base and J by 3 bases, with 13 bases between the two germline ends. CDR3 in amino acids: CASSLRGQPDYEQYF. CDR3 in DNA: TGTGCCAGCAGCTTAAGAGGACAGCCAGACTACGAGCAGTACTTC.

The chain employs TRBV24-1 and TRBJ2-7; no clear D. Germline V CDR1 and CDR2: KGHDR, SFDVKD. There are 13 residues in the CDR3. Trimming removed 3 bases from V and 6 bases from J, with 11 bases in between. DNA for the CDR3: TGTGCCACCAGTGATCCGTTCAAAGGCGAGCAGTACGTC. Translated, it gives CATSDPFKGEQYV.

The chain links TRBV5-1 to TRBJ2-5; D unresolved. From germline, CDR1 is SGHRS and CDR2 YFSETQ. Deletions cut 0 bases from V and 1 base from J, with 7 bases between. This CDR3 comprises 14 residues. CDR3 sequence: CASSLELSQETQYF. The CDR3 DNA follows: TGCGCCAGCAGCTTGGAACTCAGCCAAGAGACCCAGTACTTC.

In this sample, this clonotype turned up a few times. The genes are TRBV3-1 and TRBJ2-7; 10 nucleotides align to TRBD1. Germline-derived CDR1 and CDR2 are LGHDT and YNNKEL (reference sequence). CDR3 size: 15 residues. After removal of 6 bases from V and 7 bases from J, the junction contained 12 bases not matched to a gene. The CDR3: CASSHRQGAHNEQYF. CDR3 in DNA: TGTGCCAGCAGTCATCGACAGGGGGCGCATAATGAGCAGTACTTC.

This clonotype was counted many times. The CDR3, as DNA: TGTGCCTGGAGTGTACGAGCGCGCACTGAAGCTTTCTTT. Amino acid sequence: CAWSVRARTEAFF. The chain links TRBV30 to TRBJ1-1, with D uncertain. Germline V gene sequence: CDR1 GTSNPN, CDR2 SVGIG (reference sequence). CDR3 length equals 13 residues. V shed 0 bases and J shed 4 bases, with 9 bases lying between them.

Many counts were recorded for this clonotype. The chain links TRBV12-3 or TRBV12-4 to TRBJ2-4, with a weak D call TRBD2 (6 bases). The V end was cut by 4 bases, the J end by 0 bases, with 13 bases between. The CDR3 has 16 amino acids. CDR3 region: CASSSRDFVAKNIQYF. As DNA, the CDR3 is TGTGCCAGCAGTTCGAGGGACTTCGTAGCCAAAAACATTCAGTACTTC.